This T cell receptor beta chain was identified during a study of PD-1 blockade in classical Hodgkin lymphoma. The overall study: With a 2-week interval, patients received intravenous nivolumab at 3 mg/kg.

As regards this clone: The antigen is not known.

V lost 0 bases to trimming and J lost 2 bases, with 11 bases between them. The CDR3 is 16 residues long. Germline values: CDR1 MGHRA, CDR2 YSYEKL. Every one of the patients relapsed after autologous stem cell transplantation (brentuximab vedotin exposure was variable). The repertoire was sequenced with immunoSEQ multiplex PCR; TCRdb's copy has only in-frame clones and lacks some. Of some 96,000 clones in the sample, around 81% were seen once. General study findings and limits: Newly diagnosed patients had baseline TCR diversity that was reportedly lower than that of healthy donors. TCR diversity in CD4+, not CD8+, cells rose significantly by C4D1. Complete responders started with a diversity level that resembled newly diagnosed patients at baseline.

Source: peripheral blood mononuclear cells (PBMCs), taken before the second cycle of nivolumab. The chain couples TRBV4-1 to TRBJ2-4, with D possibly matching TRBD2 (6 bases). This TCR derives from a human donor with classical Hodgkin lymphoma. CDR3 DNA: TGCGCCAGCAGCCAAGACGGGAGAGGGACCAAAAACATTCAGTACTTC. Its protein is CASSQDGRGTKNIQYF.